This passage covers 12 T cell receptor beta chains from one sample sequenced in a study of blood T cells in healthy people across ages. Combining a sample-barcoded 5' primer with a J-beta primer mix, a second PCR ran for 7 to 11 cycles. TCRdb processed the 5' RACE reads anew with MiXCR; each CDR3 protein has one entry. The table records 790,000 or so distinct CDR3 sequences, 46% of them present only once. The sample was blood. Every receptor here comes from a man older than 75 in good health.

This clonotype was recorded a few times. The chain is built from TRBV9 and TRBJ2-1, with unresolved D. V dropped 0 bases and J dropped 0 bases, with 10 bases sitting between them. Germline CDR1 SGDLS, CDR2 YYNGEE. The CDR3 has 16 residues. Here the CDR3 DNA reads TGTGCCAGCAGCGTAGCAGGCAGCCGCTCCTACAATGAGCAGTTCTTC. It translates to CASSVAGSRSYNEQFF.

This clonotype has a handful of counts. The chain carries TRBV7-2 and TRBJ1-2, with TRBD1 identical over 9 bases. The germline gives CDR1 SGHTA, CDR2 FQGNSA. Germline trimming cut 5 bases from V and 8 bases from J; bases unmatched to any gene: 12. The CDR3 is made up of 15 amino acids. The CDR3 loop reads CASSTTGGFFLGYTF. CDR3 nucleotides: TGTGCCAGCAGCACTACAGGGGGCTTTTTTTTGGGCTACACCTTC. Combining the CDR3 with reference TRBV7-2 and TRBJ1-2 gives the whole variable domain GAGVSQSPSNKVTEKGKDVELRCDPISGHTALYWYRQSLGQGLEFLIYFQGNSAPDKSGLPSDRFSAERTGGSVSTLTIQRTQQEDSAVYLCASSTTGGFFLGYTFGSGTRLTVV.

The V and J genes are TRBV20-1 and TRBJ2-1; 9 bases are a match to TRBD2. Germline CDR1 is DFQATT and CDR2 is SNEGSKA (reference sequence). With 0 bases clipped from V and 10 bases from J, the junction kept 16 bases outside the gene matches. The CDR3 length is 17 residues. The CDR3 bases are TGCAGTGCTAGAGATGCTAGCGGGGTGGGAAGGTCCAGGGAGCAGTTCTTC. Amino acids: CSARDASGVGRSREQFF.

This chain links TRBV28 with TRBJ1-4, with D possibly being TRBD1 (5 bases). Trimming removed 5 bases at V and 0 bases at J, with 10 bases between. This CDR3 comprises 15 residues. Germline V gene data show CDR1 as MDHEN and CDR2 as SYDVKM. Here the CDR3 DNA reads TGTGCCAGCAGTCTCGGGACGGCAACTAATGAAAAACTGTTTTTT. Amino acid sequence: CASSLGTATNEKLFF.

The count of this clonotype is one. An end of the junction differs from the germline gene, which may be a read error. The gene calls are TRBV4-2 and TRBJ1-2; the match to TRBD1 covers 8 bases. Looked up from germline, CDR1 is LGHNA and CDR2 is YNFKEQ. This CDR3 region has 14 residues. In nucleotides, the CDR3 is TGTGCCAGCAGCCTGGGACAGGCGGCCTATGGCTACAACTTC. This encodes CASSLGQAAYGYNF.

The gene calls are TRBV9 and TRBJ2-7; D gene unclear. The CDR3 covers 15 residues. The V gene lost 3 bases and the J gene lost 6 bases, with 19 bases spanning the gap. CDR1 and CDR2 (germline): SGDLS, YYNGEE. The CDR3 sequence: CASSGPSRSLGEQYF. The DNA of the CDR3 is TGTGCCAGCAGCGGACCCAGTAGATCTTTGGGCGAGCAGTACTTC.

Many counts were recorded for this clonotype. V and J are TRBV28 and TRBJ2-3; weak D call: TRBD1 (6 bases). The germline gives CDR1 MDHEN, CDR2 SYDVKM. This CDR3 is 16 amino acids long. Trimming shortened V by 2 bases and J by 1 base, and 13 bases separated the two germline ends. The CDR3 sequence is CASSLGGHEGTDTQYF. The CDR3 coding sequence is TGTGCCAGCAGTTTAGGGGGACATGAGGGCACAGATACGCAGTATTTT.

This sequence joins TRBV7-9 and TRBJ1-4; D perhaps matches TRBD1 (6 bases). Germline loops: CDR1 SEHNR, CDR2 FQNEAQ (reference sequence). This CDR3 is 15 amino acids long. Trimming pared 5 bases from V and 0 bases from J, leaving 10 bases between. CDR3 bases: TGTGCCAGCAGCGGAGGACAGTCAACTAATGAAAAACTGTTTTTT. Translation: CASSGGQSTNEKLFF. Full variable domain (remainder filled in from reference TRBV7-9 and TRBJ1-4): DTGVSQNPRHKITKRGQNVTFRCDPISEHNRLYWYRQTLGQGPEFLTYFQNEAQLEKSRLLSDRFSAERPKGSFSTLEIQRTEQGDSAMYLCASSGGQSTNEKLFFGSGTQLSVL.

A remark on this clonotype: The final CDR3 position lacks the conserved phenylalanine or tryptophan, pointing to a likely read error. It is unclear where the CDR3 begins or ends on the DNA, so no DNA is shown, and the CDR3 is as TCRdb lists it. The chain uses TRBV7-2 and TRBJ2-5; the table's D call TRBD1 went unverified against the DNA. The CDR3 extends over 16 residues, inclusive of both ends. Germline CDR1 and CDR2: SGHTA and FQGNSA. This chain's CDR3 is CASSLMGQGGGYTFGS.

This clonotype has more than one count but fewer than ten. This chain links TRBV3-1 with TRBJ2-1; 7 bases map to TRBD2. V shed 3 bases and J 6 bases; nucleotides not matched to a gene: 8. This CDR3 has 15 amino acids. CDR1 and CDR2 (germline): LGHDT, YNNKEL (reference sequence). This CDR3 is CASSQEAGVLNEQFF. The CDR3 bases are TGTGCCAGCAGCCAGGAGGCGGGAGTTCTCAATGAGCAGTTCTTC.

The rearrangement links TRBV3-1 to TRBJ2-1, with TRBD2 identical over 10 bases. Germline CDR1 LGHDT, CDR2 YNNKEL (reference sequence). V was pared by 8 bases and J by 11 bases, with 12 bases of the junction left unmatched. The CDR3 contains 14 residues. The CDR3 here is CASLGSGRESKQFF. The DNA of the CDR3 is TGTGCCAGCTTGGGCAGCGGGAGGGAAAGTAAGCAGTTCTTC.

The gene calls are TRBV13 and TRBJ2-2, with TRBD1 matching over 7 bases. With 1 base clipped from V and 4 bases from J, the junction kept 3 bases outside the gene matches. This CDR3 spans 15 amino acids. Germline V CDR1 and CDR2: PRHDT, FYEKMQ (reference sequence). The CDR3 nucleotides read TGTGCCAGCAGCTTAGTGACAGGGCGCACCGGGGAGCTGTTTTTT. Protein: CASSLVTGRTGELFF.